This T cell receptor (beta chain) was sequenced in a study of blood T cell repertoires in COVID-19. Whole-study context: The origin of the acute and convalescent COVID-19 samples was the United States, Italy and Spain.

Assay used: immunoSEQ multiplex PCR; TCRdb lists only in-frame clones, some missing. Of 380,000 or so clones in the sample, over 75% were seen once. This CDR3 is built from 16 residues. Trimming cost V 3 bases and J 8 bases; bases outside gene matches: 13. In germline, CDR1 is LGHNA, CDR2 YNFKEQ. Sequencing was performed on PBMCs or T cells enriched from blood (not recorded which). The chain links TRBV4-2 to TRBJ1-2; 9 bases line up with TRBD1. The TCR originated in a young woman with acute COVID-19. The CDR3 DNA follows: TGTGCCAGCAGCCAGGATACGACAGGGGGAATACGAGGCTACACCTTC. Translating it yields CASSQDTTGGIRGYTF.